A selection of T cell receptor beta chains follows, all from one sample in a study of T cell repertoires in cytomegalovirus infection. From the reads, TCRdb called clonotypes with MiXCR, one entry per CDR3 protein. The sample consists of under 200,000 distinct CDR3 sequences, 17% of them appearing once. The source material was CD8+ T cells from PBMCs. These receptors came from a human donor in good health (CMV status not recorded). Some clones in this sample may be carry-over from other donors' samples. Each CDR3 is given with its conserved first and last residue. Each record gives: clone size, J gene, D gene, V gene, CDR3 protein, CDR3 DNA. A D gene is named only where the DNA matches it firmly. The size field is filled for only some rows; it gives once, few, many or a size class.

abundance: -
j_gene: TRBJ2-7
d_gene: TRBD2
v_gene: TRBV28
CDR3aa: CASSRREGLYYEQYF
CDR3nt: TGTGCCAGCAGTCGCCGGGAGGGACTATACTACGAGCAGTACTTC

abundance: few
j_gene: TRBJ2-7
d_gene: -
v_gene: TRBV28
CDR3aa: CASSPLTPYEQYF
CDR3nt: TGTGCCAGCAGTCCCCTGACCCCCTACGAGCAGTACTTC

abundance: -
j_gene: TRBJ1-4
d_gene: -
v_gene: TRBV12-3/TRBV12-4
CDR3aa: CASSPLWGDEKLFF
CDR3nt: TGTGCCAGCAGCCCGTTGTGGGGCGATGAAAAACTGTTTTTT

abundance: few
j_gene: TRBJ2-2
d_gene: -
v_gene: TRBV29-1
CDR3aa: CTTYFLAGTPRRELFF
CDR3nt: TGCACCACTTACTTTTTGGCAGGGACACCGAGGAGGGAGCTGTTTTTT

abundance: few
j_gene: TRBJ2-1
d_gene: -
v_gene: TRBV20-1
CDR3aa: CSARWRLSSYNEQFF
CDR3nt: TGCAGTGCTAGATGGCGGCTTAGCTCCTACAATGAGCAGTTCTTC

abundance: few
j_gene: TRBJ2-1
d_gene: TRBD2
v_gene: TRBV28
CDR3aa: CASSFLAGGLDNEQFF
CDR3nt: TGTGCCAGCAGTTTTTTAGCGGGAGGGCTGGACAATGAGCAGTTCTTC

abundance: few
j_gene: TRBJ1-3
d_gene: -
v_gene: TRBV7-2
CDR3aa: CASSITGPSFSGNTIYF
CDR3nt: TGTGCCAGCAGCATAACAGGGCCCTCCTTCTCTGGAAACACCATATATTTT

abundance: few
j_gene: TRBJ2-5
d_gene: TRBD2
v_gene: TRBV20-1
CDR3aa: CSVGSGSDRETQYF
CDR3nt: TGCAGTGTTGGTAGCGGGAGCGACCGAGAGACCCAGTACTTC

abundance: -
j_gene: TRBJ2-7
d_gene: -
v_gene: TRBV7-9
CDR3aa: CASSPGLYEQYF
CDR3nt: TGTGCCAGCAGCCCCGGACTCTACGAGCAGTACTTC

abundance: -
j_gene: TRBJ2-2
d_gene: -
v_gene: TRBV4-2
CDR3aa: CASSQEYGGGTGELFF
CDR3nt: TGTGCCAGCAGCCAAGAATACGGGGGAGGCACCGGGGAGCTGTTTTTT

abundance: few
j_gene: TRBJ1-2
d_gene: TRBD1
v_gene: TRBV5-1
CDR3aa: CASSLLGTDYGYTF
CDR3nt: TGCGCCAGCAGCTTGCTCGGGACAGACTATGGCTACACCTTC

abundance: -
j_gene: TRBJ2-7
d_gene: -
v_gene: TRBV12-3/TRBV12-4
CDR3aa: CATGRGYEQYF
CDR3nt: TGTGCCACCGGTAGGGGTTACGAGCAGTACTTC

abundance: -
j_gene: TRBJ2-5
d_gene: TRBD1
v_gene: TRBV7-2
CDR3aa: CASSSRDRVFGHQETQYF
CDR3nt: TGTGCCAGCAGCTCCCGGGACAGGGTTTTCGGGCACCAAGAGACCCAGTACTTC

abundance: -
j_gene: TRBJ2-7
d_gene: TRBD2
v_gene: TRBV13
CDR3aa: CASSSGLRTYEQYF
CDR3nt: TGTGCCAGCAGCTCGGGACTACGGACCTACGAGCAGTACTTC

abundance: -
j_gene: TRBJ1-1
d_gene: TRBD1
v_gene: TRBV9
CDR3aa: CASSVGQGANTEAFF
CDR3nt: TGTGCCAGCAGCGTAGGACAGGGGGCGAACACTGAAGCTTTCTTT

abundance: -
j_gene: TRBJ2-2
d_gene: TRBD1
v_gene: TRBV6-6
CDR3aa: CASSYSVAGGGGELFF
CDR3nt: TGTGCCAGCAGTTACTCGGTGGCAGGGGGCGGCGGGGAGCTGTTTTTT

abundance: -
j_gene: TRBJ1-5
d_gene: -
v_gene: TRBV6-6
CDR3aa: CASNQGFYQPQHF
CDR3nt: TGTGCCAGCAATCAGGGGTTCTATCAGCCCCAGCATTTT

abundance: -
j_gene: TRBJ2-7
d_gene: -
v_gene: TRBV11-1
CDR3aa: CASVGEKDEQYF
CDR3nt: TGTGCCAGCGTTGGCGAAAAGGACGAGCAGTACTTC

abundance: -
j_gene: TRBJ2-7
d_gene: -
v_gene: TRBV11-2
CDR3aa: CASSLAATYEQYF
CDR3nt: TGTGCCAGCAGCTTAGCGGCCACCTACGAGCAGTACTTC

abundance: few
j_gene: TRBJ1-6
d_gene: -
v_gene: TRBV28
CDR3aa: CASSLLGGGSPLHF
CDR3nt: TGTGCCAGCAGCCTTCTCGGGGGTGGGTCACCCCTCCACTTT

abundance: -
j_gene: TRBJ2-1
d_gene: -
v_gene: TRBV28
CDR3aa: CASSLGGGHDEQFF
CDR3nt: TGTGCCAGCAGTTTAGGGGGCGGGCATGATGAGCAGTTCTTC